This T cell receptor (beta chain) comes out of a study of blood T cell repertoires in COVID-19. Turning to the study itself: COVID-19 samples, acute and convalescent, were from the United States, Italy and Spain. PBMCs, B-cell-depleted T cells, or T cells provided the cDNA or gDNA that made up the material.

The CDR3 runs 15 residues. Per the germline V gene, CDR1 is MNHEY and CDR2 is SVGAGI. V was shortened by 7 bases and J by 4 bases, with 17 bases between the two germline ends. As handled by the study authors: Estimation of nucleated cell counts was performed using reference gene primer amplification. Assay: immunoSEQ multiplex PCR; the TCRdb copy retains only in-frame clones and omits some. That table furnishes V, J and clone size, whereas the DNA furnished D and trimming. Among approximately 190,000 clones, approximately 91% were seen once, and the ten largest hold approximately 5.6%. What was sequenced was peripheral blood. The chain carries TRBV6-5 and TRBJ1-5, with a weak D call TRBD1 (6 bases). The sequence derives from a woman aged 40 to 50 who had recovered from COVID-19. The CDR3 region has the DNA TGTGCCAGCACCGAACGGGGGGCTGGGAATCAGCCCCAGCATTTT. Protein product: CASTERGAGNQPQHF.